This paragraph covers one T cell receptor (beta chain) sequence. This entry is derived from a study of shared clonotypes between healthy human individuals. Produced via immunoSEQ multiplex PCR; TCRdb's table is partial and in-frame only. The sample carries 550,000 to 600,000 clones, just over 75% recorded once. After removal of 10 bases from V and 4 bases from J, the junction contained 4 bases not matched to a gene. In germline, CDR1 is MNHEY, CDR2 SVGAGI. The CDR3 has 13 residues. This TCR was recovered from a woman aged 40-49 years in good health. Some clones in this sample may be carry-over from other donors' samples. The sample consisted of PBMCs. The chain recombines TRBV6-5 with TRBJ2-2; 9 bases align to TRBD1. CDR3 sequence reads: CATVQGATGELFF. The CDR3, as DNA: TGTGCCACGGTACAGGGGGCCACCGGGGAGCTGTTTTTT.